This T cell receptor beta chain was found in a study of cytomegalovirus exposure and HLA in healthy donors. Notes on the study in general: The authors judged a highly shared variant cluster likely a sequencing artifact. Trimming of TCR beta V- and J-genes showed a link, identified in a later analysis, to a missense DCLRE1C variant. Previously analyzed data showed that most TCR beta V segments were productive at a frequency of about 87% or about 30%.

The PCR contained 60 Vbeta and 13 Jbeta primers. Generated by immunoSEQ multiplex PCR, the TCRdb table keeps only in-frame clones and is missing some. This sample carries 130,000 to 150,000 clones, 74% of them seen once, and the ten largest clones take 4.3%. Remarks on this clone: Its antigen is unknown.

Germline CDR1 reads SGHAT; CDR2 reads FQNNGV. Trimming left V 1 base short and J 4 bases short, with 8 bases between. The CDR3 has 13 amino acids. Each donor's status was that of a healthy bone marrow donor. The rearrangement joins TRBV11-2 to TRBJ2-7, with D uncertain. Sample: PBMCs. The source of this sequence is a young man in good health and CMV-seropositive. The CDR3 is CASSLGQSYEQYF. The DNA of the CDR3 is TGTGCCAGCAGCTTAGGGCAGTCTTACGAGCAGTACTTC.